This TCR beta chain comes out of a study of OX40 agonist ivuxolimab in advanced cancers. Regarding the complete study: Ivuxolimab, which targeted the costimulatory receptor OX40 (CD134), was an agonistic, fully human IgG2 monoclonal antibody. Intravenous ivuxolimab was administered to patients every 2 weeks at six dose levels: 0.01, 0.1, 0.3, 1.5, 3 and 10 mg/kg. Of the 50 to 55 patients in dose escalation, about 20 had hepatocellular carcinoma, some 15 had melanoma, 9 had renal cell carcinoma and 9 had head and neck cancer. The dose-escalation cohort was around 84% male with a mean age of around 64 years, ranging from roughly 20 to 80. Patients were allowed to have had prior anti-PD-1, anti-PD-L1 or anti-CTLA-4 therapy, and roughly 40% of the dose-escalation patients had been treated with checkpoint inhibitors. Partial responses occurred in three dose-escalation patients, of whom one had hepatocellular carcinoma and two had cutaneous melanoma. The point of sequencing TCRbeta in the periphery was to test whether ivuxolimab changed TCR sequence diversity and drove clonal T-cell expansion. The monotherapy dose-escalation portion (N of about 57 patients) of the phase I ivuxolimab trial is reported in the paper.

The trial excluded patients who had a history of autoimmune disease or who were on systemic immunosuppression. Peripheral blood for TCR sequencing was drawn from every dose cohort at baseline, at cycle 4 day 1 and at cycle 7 day 1. The samples were taken from a phase I, first-in-human, multicenter, open-label dose-escalation trial of ivuxolimab. Adults with locally advanced or metastatic melanoma, renal cell carcinoma, hepatocellular carcinoma or head and neck squamous cell carcinoma were enrolled in the trial. Before TCR sequencing, CD4+ and CD8+ T cells were separately sorted from peripheral blood. Genomic DNA was isolated from the sorted cells so that the TCRbeta CDR3 region could be sequenced. TCRbeta CDR3 regions were sequenced using the immunoSEQ Assay. This immuneACCESS table, as held by TCRdb, lists in-frame sequences with V and J called but not all clones. Of the missing ones, under half trace to an unresolved V gene in checked studies; the others have no known cause. The sample includes approximately 74,000 clones, with about 93% observed a single time. The ten largest clonotypes hold 5% to 7% of the sample.

Paper-wide results and their limitations: Low levels of normalized T-cell clonal expansion were also seen in some nonresponding patients. Which antigens the clonally expanded peripheral T cells were specific for was not determined. At doses of 0.1 to 3.0 mg/kg, clonal expansion of both CD4+ and CD8+ T cells in blood was seen between baseline and week 6. After ivuxolimab, CD8+ T cells had more expanded clones than CD4+ T cells on average. In the 0.1-3.0 mg/kg groups, partial responders had among the lowest normalized peripheral clonal expansion, particularly in CD8+ T cells.

In this sample, this clone turned up once. Its specific antigen is unknown. Base qualities are not provided; no much larger clone lies one nucleotide away. The source material was CD4+ or CD8+ T cells sorted from blood, sampled in a trial of the OX40 agonist ivuxolimab. The TCR was taken from an adult with an advanced solid tumor such as melanoma, head and neck, liver or kidney cancer.

The nucleotide sequence is TGTGCCAGCAGCTTGGCCCAGCAGGGGATATACGATGGCTACACCTTC. The encoded protein is CASSLAQQGIYDGYTF. This receptor chain uses TRBV5-8 and TRBJ1-2; the best D guess is TRBD1, with 6 bases matching. Per the germline V gene, SGHTS is the CDR1 and YDEGEE is the CDR2. A distance of 18 bases separates the germline ends of V and J, which lose 0 bases and 6 bases respectively. Reading from cysteine to phenylalanine, the CDR3 counts 16 amino acids. CDR3 DNA is the only sequence kept; it has 48 bases, read in frame from the first base.